The rows below give T cell receptor beta chains drawn from one sample of a study of T cell repertoires in cytomegalovirus infection. Each CDR3 protein is one row after TCRdb ran MiXCR on the reads. The sample records 250,000 to 350,000 distinct CDR3 sequences, under 30% being singletons. The sequenced sample consisted of PBMCs. The source of these receptors is a human donor in good health (CMV status not recorded). Some clones in this sample may be carry-over from other donors' samples. The CDR3 runs from the conserved cysteine through the conserved F or W. D genes are given only for firm matches. The size of a clone is reported for some rows only, either as once, few or many, or as a class for expanded clones.

D gene: TRBD1; V gene: TRBV4-1; clone size: NA; J gene: TRBJ2-1; CDR3 protein: CASSQRDRDRNEQFF; CDR3 DNA: TGCGCCAGCAGCCAACGAGACAGGGACCGCAATGAGCAGTTCTTC
D gene: TRBD1; V gene: TRBV29-1; clone size: NA; J gene: TRBJ2-3; CDR3 protein: CSVELGQGFTDTQYF; CDR3 DNA: TGCAGCGTTGAACTGGGACAGGGGTTCACAGATACGCAGTATTTT
D gene: TRBD1; V gene: TRBV14; clone size: NA; J gene: TRBJ1-5; CDR3 protein: CASSQDYWTGHYSNQPQHF; CDR3 DNA: TGTGCCAGCAGCCAAGACTATTGGACAGGGCACTATAGCAATCAGCCCCAGCATTTT
D gene: NA; V gene: TRBV7-8; clone size: NA; J gene: TRBJ1-1; CDR3 protein: CASSSGAAGTEAFF; CDR3 DNA: TGTGCCAGCAGCTCCGGGGCGGCGGGCACTGAAGCTTTCTTT
D gene: NA; V gene: TRBV7-9; clone size: many; J gene: TRBJ1-1; CDR3 protein: CASSFNQGNTEAFF; CDR3 DNA: TGTGCCAGCAGCTTTAACCAGGGGAACACTGAAGCTTTCTTT
D gene: TRBD1; V gene: TRBV2; clone size: few; J gene: TRBJ2-7; CDR3 protein: CASSERDRARGLAVSYEQYF; CDR3 DNA: TGTGCCAGCAGTGAGAGGGACAGGGCTAGAGGGCTAGCTGTCTCCTACGAGCAGTACTTC
D gene: TRBD2; V gene: TRBV7-2; clone size: few; J gene: TRBJ2-7; CDR3 protein: CASSPLWTSNEQYF; CDR3 DNA: TGTGCCAGCAGCCCCCTGTGGACTAGCAACGAGCAGTACTTC
D gene: TRBD2; V gene: TRBV6-5; clone size: NA; J gene: TRBJ2-1; CDR3 protein: CASSGGGRDEQFF; CDR3 DNA: TGTGCCAGCAGCGGCGGGGGAAGAGATGAGCAGTTCTTC
D gene: NA; V gene: TRBV6-5; clone size: few; J gene: TRBJ2-1; CDR3 protein: CASSYSGLPHEQFF; CDR3 DNA: TGTGCCAGCAGTTACTCAGGACTACCCCACGAGCAGTTCTTC
D gene: NA; V gene: TRBV29-1; clone size: few; J gene: TRBJ1-1; CDR3 protein: CSVVYGIMNTEAFF; CDR3 DNA: TGCAGCGTTGTTTACGGCATTATGAACACTGAAGCTTTCTTT
D gene: NA; V gene: TRBV7-2; clone size: many; J gene: TRBJ1-1; CDR3 protein: CASSEAFF; CDR3 DNA: TGTGCCAGCAGCGAAGCTTTCTTT
D gene: NA; V gene: TRBV7-2; clone size: many; J gene: TRBJ1-1; CDR3 protein: CASSLFQEAFF; CDR3 DNA: TGTGCCAGCAGCTTATTTCAAGAAGCTTTCTTT
D gene: TRBD1; V gene: TRBV15; clone size: NA; J gene: TRBJ1-5; CDR3 protein: CATSRGDRGSQPQHF; CDR3 DNA: TGTGCCACCAGCAGAGGAGACAGGGGATCTCAGCCCCAGCATTTT
D gene: NA; V gene: TRBV18; clone size: few; J gene: TRBJ1-1; CDR3 protein: CASSPVLNTEAFF; CDR3 DNA: TGTGCCAGCTCACCGGTCTTGAACACTGAAGCTTTCTTT